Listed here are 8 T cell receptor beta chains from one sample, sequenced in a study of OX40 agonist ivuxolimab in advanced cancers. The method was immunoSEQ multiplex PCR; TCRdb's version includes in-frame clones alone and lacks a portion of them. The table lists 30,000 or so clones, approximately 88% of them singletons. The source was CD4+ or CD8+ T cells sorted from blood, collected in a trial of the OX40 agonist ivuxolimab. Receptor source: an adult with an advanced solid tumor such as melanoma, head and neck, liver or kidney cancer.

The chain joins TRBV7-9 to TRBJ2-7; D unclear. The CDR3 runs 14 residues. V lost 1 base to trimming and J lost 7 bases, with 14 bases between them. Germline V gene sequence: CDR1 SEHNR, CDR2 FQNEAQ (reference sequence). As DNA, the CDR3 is TGTGCCAGCAGCTTAGGCGGCGAGCAAGTGGAGCAGTACTTC. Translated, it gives CASSLGGEQVEQYF. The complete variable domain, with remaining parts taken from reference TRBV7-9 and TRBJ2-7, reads DTGVSQNPRHKITKRGQNVTFRCDPISEHNRLYWYRQTLGQGPEFLTYFQNEAQLEKSRLLSDRFSAERPKGSFSTLEIQRTEQGDSAMYLCASSLGGEQVEQYFGPGTRLTVT.

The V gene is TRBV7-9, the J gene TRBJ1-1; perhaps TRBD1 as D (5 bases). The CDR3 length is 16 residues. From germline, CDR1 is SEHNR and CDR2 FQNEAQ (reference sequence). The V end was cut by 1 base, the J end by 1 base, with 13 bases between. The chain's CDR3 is CASSLEGGTSNTEAFF. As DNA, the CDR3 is TGTGCCAGCAGCTTAGAGGGAGGGACCTCGAACACTGAAGCTTTCTTT.

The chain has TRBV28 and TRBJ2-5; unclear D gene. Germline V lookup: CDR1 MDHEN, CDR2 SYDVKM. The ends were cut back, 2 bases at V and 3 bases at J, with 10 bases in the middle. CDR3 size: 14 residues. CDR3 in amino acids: CASSLLLFEETQYF. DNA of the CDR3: TGTGCCAGCAGTTTACTCTTGTTCGAAGAGACCCAGTACTTC. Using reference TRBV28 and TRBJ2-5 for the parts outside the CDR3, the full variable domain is DVKVTQSSRYLVKRTGEKVFLECVQDMDHENMFWYRQDPGLGLRLIYFSYDVKMKEKGDIPEGYSVSREKKERFSLILESASTNQTSMYLCASSLLLFEETQYFGPGTRLLVL.

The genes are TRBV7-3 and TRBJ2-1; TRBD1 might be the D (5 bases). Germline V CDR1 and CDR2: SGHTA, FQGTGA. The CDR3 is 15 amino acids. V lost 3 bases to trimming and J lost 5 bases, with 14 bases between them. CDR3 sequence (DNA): TGTGCCAGCAGCTTTGGACACCATAGTGACAATGAGCAGTTCTTC. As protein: CASSFGHHSDNEQFF.

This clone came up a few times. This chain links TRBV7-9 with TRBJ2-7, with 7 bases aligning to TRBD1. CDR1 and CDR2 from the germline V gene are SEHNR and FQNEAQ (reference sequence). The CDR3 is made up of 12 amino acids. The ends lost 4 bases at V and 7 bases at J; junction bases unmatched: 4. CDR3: CASSSTGVEQYF. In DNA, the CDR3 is TGTGCCAGCAGCTCTACAGGGGTTGAGCAGTACTTC.

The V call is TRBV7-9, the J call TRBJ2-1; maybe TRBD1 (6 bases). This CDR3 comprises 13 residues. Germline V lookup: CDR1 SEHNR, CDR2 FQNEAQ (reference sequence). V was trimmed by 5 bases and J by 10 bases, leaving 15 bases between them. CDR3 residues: CASSPRTGTEQFF. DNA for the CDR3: TGTGCCAGCAGCCCACGAACAGGGACCGAGCAGTTCTTC.

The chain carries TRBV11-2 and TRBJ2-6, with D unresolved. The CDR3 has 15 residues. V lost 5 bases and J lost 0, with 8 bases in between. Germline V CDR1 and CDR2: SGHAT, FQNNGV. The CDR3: CASSSARSGANVLTF. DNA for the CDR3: TGTGCCAGCAGCAGTGCCCGCTCTGGGGCCAACGTCCTGACTTTC.

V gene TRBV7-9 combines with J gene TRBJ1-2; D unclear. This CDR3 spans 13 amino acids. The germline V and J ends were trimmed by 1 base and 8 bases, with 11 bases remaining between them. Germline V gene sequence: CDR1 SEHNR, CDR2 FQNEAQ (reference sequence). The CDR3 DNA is TGTGCCAGCAGCTTAGGGGCCTGGCAGGGCTACACCTTC. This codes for CASSLGAWQGYTF.